This TCR beta chain was sequenced during a study of T-cell reconstitution after alpha-beta-depleted transplantation in children. Preparation of the TCRbeta library used unique molecular identifiers. TCRdb re-derived calls from the PCR reads in MiXCR, one entry per CDR3 protein. The sample lists under 450,000 distinct CDR3 sequences; more than 10% were seen once. The germline V and J ends were trimmed by 8 bases and 4 bases, with 14 bases remaining between them. The germline V gene has CDR1 KGHSH and CDR2 LQKENI. The CDR3 consists of 13 residues. This clonotype has only a few counts. The chain couples TRBV18 to TRBJ2-5; D may be TRBD1 or TRBD2 (5 bases each). The TCR originated in a human donor who donated a stem cell graft to a child with Fanconi anemia. Sample: PBMCs, taken from the stem cell graft. The CDR3 region is CASRDPPGETQYF. In DNA, the CDR3 is TGTGCCAGCCGGGACCCGCCAGGAGAGACCCAGTACTTC.